Listed below are T cell receptor beta chains from one sample, sequenced in a study of OX40 agonist ivuxolimab in advanced cancers. Clones were sequenced by immunoSEQ multiplex PCR, and TCRdb holds only the in-frame ones, with some missing. Of 40,000 to 50,000 clones listed, around nine tenths were seen once; the top ten hold 4% to 5%. The specimen comprised CD4+ or CD8+ T cells sorted from blood, sampled in a trial of the OX40 agonist ivuxolimab. The receptors were sampled from an adult with an advanced solid tumor such as melanoma, head and neck, liver or kidney cancer. CDR3s include the opening cysteine and the closing phenylalanine or tryptophan. Fields, in order: J gene, clone size, V gene, D gene, CDR3 DNA, CDR3 protein. A D gene is named only where the DNA matches it firmly. Size values are once, few and many counts, or a class for expanded clones, and some rows have none.

J: TRBJ1-2
size: once
V: TRBV30
D: TRBD1
DNA: TGTGCCTGGAGTGGATCCAGGGGGGATGGCTACACCTTC
CDR3: CAWSGSRGDGYTF

J: TRBJ2-1
size: NA
V: TRBV5-5
D: TRBD2
DNA: TGTGCCAGCAGCCAGACTAGCGGGAGCCCCCCGTCTGAGCAGTTCTTC
CDR3: CASSQTSGSPPSEQFF

J: TRBJ1-1
size: NA
V: TRBV28
D: TRBD1
DNA: TGTGCCAGCAGCGAGGATGTGGGACAGGGGAACACTGAAGCTTTCTTT
CDR3: CASSEDVGQGNTEAFF

J: TRBJ2-6
size: NA
V: TRBV7-9
D: NA
DNA: TGTGCCAGCAGCGATCATCGCGGAGGGGCCAACGTCCTGACTTTC
CDR3: CASSDHRGGANVLTF

J: TRBJ1-2
size: NA
V: TRBV6-5
D: NA
DNA: TGTGCCAGCAGTTACGGGGGGGGAGGCTATGGCTACACCTTC
CDR3: CASSYGGGGYGYTF

J: TRBJ1-5
size: NA
V: TRBV6-1
D: NA
DNA: TGTGCCAGCAGTGAAGTGGGTCAGCCCCAGCATTTT
CDR3: CASSEVGQPQHF

J: TRBJ2-3
size: once
V: TRBV28
D: TRBD2
DNA: TGTGCCAGCAGTCCCAGTGGTAGCGGGGGCACAGATACGCAGTATTTT
CDR3: CASSPSGSGGTDTQYF

J: TRBJ1-1
size: NA
V: TRBV4-1
D: NA
DNA: TGCGCCAGCAGCCCTTACGGGGGTTCAATGAACACTGAAGCTTTCTTT
CDR3: CASSPYGGSMNTEAFF

J: TRBJ2-7
size: NA
V: TRBV4-1
D: TRBD2
DNA: TGCGCCAGCAGCCAACGGACTAGCGGCTCCTACGAGCAGTACTTC
CDR3: CASSQRTSGSYEQYF

J: TRBJ2-1
size: NA
V: TRBV6-6
D: NA
DNA: TGTGCCAGCAGTTACGCCGCGGGCCGCTACAATGAGCAGTTCTTC
CDR3: CASSYAAGRYNEQFF

J: TRBJ1-5
size: NA
V: TRBV27
D: NA
DNA: TGTGCCAGCAGTTCAGGACCGGGATGGGAATTCAATCAGCCCCAGCATTTT
CDR3: CASSSGPGWEFNQPQHF

J: TRBJ2-2
size: NA
V: TRBV7-3
D: NA
DNA: TGTGCCAGCAGCTTGACGGACACCGGGGAGCTGTTTTTT
CDR3: CASSLTDTGELFF

J: TRBJ1-1
size: NA
V: TRBV6-5
D: TRBD1
DNA: TGTGCCAGCAGTTACTTACGTCAACAGGGGGAGGCTGAAGCTTTCTTT
CDR3: CASSYLRQQGEAEAFF

J: TRBJ2-1
size: NA
V: TRBV28
D: TRBD2
DNA: TGTGCCAGCAGTGCCCCTCTCCTCCTAGCGGGGATCCCTCATGAGCAGTTCTTC
CDR3: CASSAPLLLAGIPHEQFF

J: TRBJ2-3
size: NA
V: TRBV5-4
D: NA
DNA: TGTGCCAGCAGCCCCACCCGTGGGGCTAGCACAGATACGCAGTATTTT
CDR3: CASSPTRGASTDTQYF

J: TRBJ1-6
size: NA
V: TRBV27
D: NA
DNA: TGTGCCAGCAGTTTATCTGGTCTGGGTTCACCCCTCCACTTT
CDR3: CASSLSGLGSPLHF

J: TRBJ2-2
size: NA
V: TRBV11-3
D: NA
DNA: TGTGCCAGCAGCTTAAGCCTAGGGCCTTCGGTCGGGGAGCTGTTTTTT
CDR3: CASSLSLGPSVGELFF

J: TRBJ2-3
size: NA
V: TRBV10-2
D: NA
DNA: TGCGCCAGCAGTGAACTCCCGGCTGACCTTTTAGCTGCAGATACGCAGTATTTT
CDR3: CASSELPADLLAADTQYF

J: TRBJ2-5
size: NA
V: TRBV19
D: TRBD2
DNA: TGTGCCAGTAGTACGCACCTAATACTCACCGGGAGGTATGCGGGAGAGACCCAGTACTTC
CDR3: CASSTHLILTGRYAGETQYF

J: TRBJ2-3
size: NA
V: TRBV28
D: NA
DNA: TGTGCCAGCAGTAACCCCGCCGGGGATACGCAGTATTTT
CDR3: CASSNPAGDTQYF

J: TRBJ2-3
size: NA
V: TRBV4-1
D: NA
DNA: TGCGCCAGCAGCCAAGGACGTCCAGATACGCAGTATTTT
CDR3: CASSQGRPDTQYF

J: TRBJ1-2
size: NA
V: TRBV5-6
D: NA
DNA: TGTGCCAGCAGCTGGGGGGACGGAGATAACTATGGCTACACCTTC
CDR3: CASSWGDGDNYGYTF

J: TRBJ2-2
size: NA
V: TRBV29-1
D: NA
DNA: TGCAGCGTCAGGGGACAGAACACCGGGGAGCTGTTTTTT
CDR3: CSVRGQNTGELFF

J: TRBJ2-2
size: NA
V: TRBV30
D: TRBD2
DNA: TGTGCCTGCGCCCTAGCGGGAGGTATCGGGGAGCTGTTTTTT
CDR3: CACALAGGIGELFF

J: TRBJ2-7
size: NA
V: TRBV28
D: TRBD2
DNA: TGTGCCAGCAGTGGGACTAGCGGGAGACCCTACGAGCAGTACTTC
CDR3: CASSGTSGRPYEQYF

J: TRBJ2-7
size: NA
V: TRBV10-3
D: TRBD1
DNA: TGTGCCATCAGGTGGGACAGCTCCTACGAGCAGTACTTC
CDR3: CAIRWDSSYEQYF

J: TRBJ1-1
size: NA
V: TRBV27
D: NA
DNA: TGTGCCAGCAGTTTCATCGGGATTACGAACACTGAAGCTTTCTTT
CDR3: CASSFIGITNTEAFF

J: TRBJ1-1
size: NA
V: TRBV9
D: NA
DNA: TGTGCCAGCAGCCCCTGGGGGGTGAACACTGAAGCTTTCTTT
CDR3: CASSPWGVNTEAFF

J: TRBJ1-2
size: NA
V: TRBV28
D: NA
DNA: TGTGCCAGCAGTTTACAGGGCGGTATGAGTGGCTACACCTTC
CDR3: CASSLQGGMSGYTF

J: TRBJ2-3
size: NA
V: TRBV28
D: TRBD2
DNA: TGTGCCAGCAGTTTTTCTAGCGGGAGTAGCCATACGCAGTATTTT
CDR3: CASSFSSGSSHTQYF

J: TRBJ2-7
size: NA
V: TRBV6-6
D: NA
DNA: TGTGCCAGCAGTTACTCCGGGGTTATCTCCTACGAGCAGTACTTC
CDR3: CASSYSGVISYEQYF

J: TRBJ1-2
size: NA
V: TRBV14
D: NA
DNA: TGTGCCAGCAGCCAAGGAACCATCCCGACCTTC
CDR3: CASSQGTIPTF

J: TRBJ2-3
size: NA
V: TRBV19
D: TRBD1
DNA: TGTGCCAGTAGTAATTTTCAGGGGGCGTCAGATACGCAGTATTTT
CDR3: CASSNFQGASDTQYF

J: TRBJ1-3
size: NA
V: TRBV27
D: NA
DNA: TGTGCCAGCAGTTCTACCGGAGGTGGAAACACCATATATTTT
CDR3: CASSSTGGGNTIYF

J: TRBJ1-4
size: NA
V: TRBV7-8
D: NA
DNA: TGTGCCAGCAGCTTAGCCTGGGGAGCGGGAGAAAAACTGTTTTTT
CDR3: CASSLAWGAGEKLFF

J: TRBJ2-7
size: NA
V: TRBV11-2
D: NA
DNA: TGTGCCAGCAGCTTAAGTCCCTACTACGAGCAGTACTTC
CDR3: CASSLSPYYEQYF

J: TRBJ2-5
size: NA
V: TRBV6-5
D: NA
DNA: TGTGCCAGCAGTTACGATATGGCCAGCAACGAAGAGACCCAGTACTTC
CDR3: CASSYDMASNEETQYF

J: TRBJ2-1
size: NA
V: TRBV27
D: NA
DNA: TGTGCCAGCAGTTTAATCGGGAGCTCCTACAATGAGCAGTTCTTC
CDR3: CASSLIGSSYNEQFF

J: TRBJ2-3
size: NA
V: TRBV27
D: NA
DNA: TGTGCCAGCAGGGGGCGGGCTACCACAGATACGCAGTATTTT
CDR3: CASRGRATTDTQYF

J: TRBJ2-7
size: NA
V: TRBV7-2
D: NA
DNA: TGTGCCAGCAGTCTGACAAGGACAGACTACGAGCAGTACTTC
CDR3: CASSLTRTDYEQYF

J: TRBJ2-1
size: NA
V: TRBV28
D: NA
DNA: TGTGCCAGCAGTTTAAGAGAGCCGTACAATGAGCAGTTCTTC
CDR3: CASSLREPYNEQFF

J: TRBJ2-2
size: NA
V: TRBV6-5
D: NA
DNA: TGTGCCAGCAGTTACGGACTTAACACCGGGGAGCTGTTTTTT
CDR3: CASSYGLNTGELFF

J: TRBJ2-7
size: once
V: TRBV4-1
D: TRBD2
DNA: TGCGCCAGCAGCCCGACTAGCGGTACCTACGAGCAGTACTTC
CDR3: CASSPTSGTYEQYF

J: TRBJ2-1
size: NA
V: TRBV5-8
D: NA
DNA: TGTGCCAGCAGCTTCAGGGGGGAACAGATTGAGCAGTTCTTC
CDR3: CASSFRGEQIEQFF

J: TRBJ1-2
size: NA
V: TRBV5-4
D: NA
DNA: TGTGCCAGCAGCTTGGGTGAGCCGGGATACTATGGCTACACCTTC
CDR3: CASSLGEPGYYGYTF

J: TRBJ1-4
size: NA
V: TRBV27
D: NA
DNA: TGTGCCAGCCGAACCCTTGACAGTGGGGATGAAAAACTGTTTTTT
CDR3: CASRTLDSGDEKLFF

J: TRBJ2-7
size: NA
V: TRBV28
D: TRBD1
DNA: TGTGCCAGCAGTAACGACAGGGCTGGCCACTACGAGCAGTACTTC
CDR3: CASSNDRAGHYEQYF

J: TRBJ2-1
size: NA
V: TRBV20-1
D: NA
DNA: TGCAGTGCTAATAGTGATGAGCAGTTCTTC
CDR3: CSANSDEQFF

J: TRBJ2-7
size: NA
V: TRBV7-3
D: TRBD1
DNA: TGTGCCAGCAGCTCCCCCAGGGGACAGAGAACTTACGAGCAGTACTTC
CDR3: CASSSPRGQRTYEQYF

J: TRBJ2-2
size: NA
V: TRBV7-3
D: TRBD1
DNA: TGTGCCAGCGGAGAGGGGGCTAGTCCCGGGGAGCTGTTTTTT
CDR3: CASGEGASPGELFF

J: TRBJ2-1
size: NA
V: TRBV9
D: TRBD2
DNA: TGTGCCAGCGGAATAGCGGGGGGGCTTAATGAGCAGTTCTTC
CDR3: CASGIAGGLNEQFF

J: TRBJ2-7
size: NA
V: TRBV4-1
D: NA
DNA: TGCGCCAGCAGCCAAGGGGTTAACGAGCAGTACTTC
CDR3: CASSQGVNEQYF

J: TRBJ2-3
size: NA
V: TRBV28
D: TRBD2
DNA: TGTGCCAGCAGTTCTAATCTAGCGGGGGGCGAACTAGCGAGCACAGATACGCAGTATTTT
CDR3: CASSSNLAGGELASTDTQYF